The present TCR beta chain was sequenced within a study of blood T cell dynamics during melanoma immunotherapy. Across the whole study: Standard first-line treatment here was pembrolizumab or nivolumab plus ipilimumab in metastatic melanoma.

Produced via immunoSEQ multiplex PCR; TCRdb's table is partial and in-frame only. The table shows roughly 25,000 clones, with roughly 85% occurring only once. Time point here: pre-treatment baseline. Response was assessed by RECIST 1.1 at 12 weeks, except a couple of rapid progressors. This TCR came from a human donor with melanoma. The specimen comprised blood, sampled from a patient treated with checkpoint blockade.

CDR3 protein: CASSVRDRQETQYF. The CDR3 nucleotides read TGTGCCAGCAGCGTTCGGGACAGACAAGAGACCCAGTACTTC. The V gene is TRBV11-1, the J gene TRBJ2-5; 7 nucleotides agree with TRBD1. Trimming at V came to 5 bases and at J to 2 bases, leaving 5 bases not matched to a gene. Per germline, CDR1 SGHAT and CDR2 FQDESV (reference sequence). The CDR3 runs 14 residues.